Listed below are T cell receptor beta chains from one sample, sequenced in a study of cytomegalovirus exposure and HLA in healthy donors. Only in-frame clones appear in the TCRdb table, and some are missing; sequencing was by immunoSEQ multiplex PCR. This repertoire shows roughly 150,000 clones, roughly 10% found once; its top ten account for roughly 1.9%. Sequencing was carried out using PBMCs. These receptors were taken from a man aged 50 to 60 in good health and CMV-seronegative. CDR3s include the opening cysteine and the closing phenylalanine or tryptophan. Each record gives: clone size, D gene, J gene, V gene, CDR3 protein, CDR3 DNA. The D gene is left open where the match is weak. Expanded clones get a size class; other rows say once, few or many, or leave the size out.

few	TRBD2	TRBJ2-1	TRBV9	CASSVQVPGLAGDPSYNEQFF	TGTGCCAGCAGCGTTCAAGTCCCGGGACTAGCGGGGGACCCCTCCTACAATGAGCAGTTCTTC
few	TRBD2	TRBJ2-3	TRBV5-1	CASSLSSGGATDTQYF	TGCGCCAGCAGCCTCTCGAGCGGGGGAGCCACAGATACGCAGTATTTT
few	NA	TRBJ1-2	TRBV19	CASTEFRGFDGYTF	TGTGCCAGTACCGAGTTTAGGGGCTTCGATGGCTACACCTTC
few	NA	TRBJ2-3	TRBV9	CASSVTSTDTQYF	TGTGCCAGCAGCGTGACTAGCACAGATACGCAGTATTTT
NA	NA	TRBJ1-3	TRBV9	CASSVAFGGGNTIYF	TGTGCCAGCAGCGTAGCTTTTGGAGGCGGAAACACCATATATTTT
few	NA	TRBJ1-1	TRBV11-2	CASSLEAANTEAFF	TGTGCCAGCAGCTTAGAGGCGGCTAACACTGAAGCTTTCTTT
NA	NA	TRBJ1-3	TRBV25-1	CASSGREPGNTIYF	TGTGCCAGCAGTGGTCGGGAACCCGGAAACACCATATATTTT
few	NA	TRBJ1-1	TRBV5-5	CASSLAMTGNTEAFF	TGTGCCAGCAGCTTGGCAATGACAGGGAACACTGAAGCTTTCTTT
few	NA	TRBJ1-2	TRBV30	CAWSTPGTNYGYTF	TGTGCCTGGAGTACCCCCGGGACAAACTATGGCTACACCTTC
few	TRBD2	TRBJ2-3	TRBV5-1	CASSPGQRGGSDTQYF	TGCGCCAGCAGCCCAGGACAGCGGGGGGGCTCAGATACGCAGTATTTT
few	NA	TRBJ2-1	TRBV5-6	CASSLVSGKLNEQFF	TGTGCCAGCAGCTTGGTATCAGGGAAACTGAATGAGCAGTTCTTC
few	NA	TRBJ2-7	TRBV9	CASSVAPSHEQYF	TGTGCCAGCAGCGTAGCCCCTTCTCACGAGCAGTACTTC
NA	TRBD2	TRBJ2-4	TRBV4-1	CASSQEGLAGVARFKNIQYF	TGCGCCAGCAGCCAAGAAGGACTAGCGGGAGTGGCCCGCTTCAAAAACATTCAGTACTTC
many	TRBD2	TRBJ2-1	TRBV4-1	CASSPGLDRQYEQFF	TGCGCCAGCAGCCCGGGACTAGATAGGCAATATGAGCAGTTCTTC
NA	NA	TRBJ1-4	TRBV5-4	CASSLMVEQGNEKLFF	TGTGCCAGCAGCTTAATGGTTGAACAGGGAAATGAAAAACTGTTTTTT
NA	TRBD2	TRBJ2-2	TRBV6-4	CASSREVTGELFF	TGTGCCAGCAGTCGGGAGGTCACCGGGGAGCTGTTTTTT
NA	NA	TRBJ2-3	TRBV5-4	CASSLGVSTDTQYF	TGTGCCAGCAGCTTGGGAGTGAGCACAGATACGCAGTATTTT
NA	TRBD1	TRBJ1-1	TRBV6-5	CASTQTGGEAFF	TGTGCCAGCACCCAGACAGGGGGTGAAGCTTTCTTT
few	TRBD2	TRBJ2-1	TRBV5-4	CASSLSSGGANEQFF	TGTGCCAGCAGCTTGTCTAGCGGGGGGGCCAATGAGCAGTTCTTC
few	TRBD1	TRBJ1-5	TRBV5-4	CASSADRDQPQHF	TGTGCCAGCAGCGCGGACAGGGATCAGCCCCAGCATTTT
few	NA	TRBJ1-5	TRBV6-5	CASSAGLSPNQPQHF	TGTGCCAGCAGCGCCGGACTTTCCCCCAATCAGCCCCAGCATTTT
few	TRBD1	TRBJ2-2	TRBV2	CASSSGQGENTGELFF	TGTGCCAGCAGCTCGGGACAGGGAGAGAATACCGGGGAGCTGTTTTTT
few	NA	TRBJ1-5	TRBV7-9	CASSYGDQPQHF	TGTGCCAGCAGCTACGGGGATCAGCCCCAGCATTTT
NA	NA	TRBJ1-2	TRBV5-1	CASSPERGNGYTF	TGCGCCAGCAGCCCGGAGAGGGGGAATGGCTACACCTTC
few	TRBD2	TRBJ2-1	TRBV29-1	CSVFGTSGSRYNEQFF	TGCAGCGTCTTCGGGACTAGCGGGAGTCGCTACAATGAGCAGTTCTTC
NA	NA	TRBJ1-3	TRBV11-2	CASSLVMGSGGNTIYF	TGTGCCAGCAGCTTAGTGATGGGTTCGGGTGGAAACACCATATATTTT
NA	TRBD2	TRBJ2-3	TRBV5-4	CASRGTSGGFTDTQYF	TGTGCCAGCAGGGGGACTAGCGGGGGATTCACAGATACGCAGTATTTT
few	TRBD2	TRBJ2-1	TRBV7-9	CASSLPSGRASEQFF	TGTGCCAGCAGCTTACCTAGCGGGAGGGCCTCTGAGCAGTTCTTC
NA	TRBD1	TRBJ2-3	TRBV4-1	CASSQRLQGYIADTQYF	TGCGCCAGCAGCCAACGCCTACAGGGGTATATAGCAGATACGCAGTATTTT
NA	NA	TRBJ1-4	TRBV27	CASSLGPLGGEKLFF	TGTGCCAGCAGTTTGGGGCCCCTCGGCGGTGAAAAACTGTTTTTT
NA	NA	TRBJ1-3	TRBV29-1	CSVGGHSGNTIYF	TGCAGCGTTGGGGGCCATTCTGGAAACACCATATATTTT
NA	NA	TRBJ2-5	TRBV25-1	CASSDRSQGVGETQYF	TGTGCCAGCAGTGACAGATCACAGGGAGTGGGGGAGACCCAGTACTTC
few	TRBD2	TRBJ2-5	TRBV27	CASSWASGGAEETQYF	TGTGCCAGCAGTTGGGCTAGCGGGGGGGCTGAGGAGACCCAGTACTTC
NA	TRBD1	TRBJ2-1	TRBV7-3	CASSPGQAANEQFF	TGTGCCAGCAGCCCTGGACAGGCAGCCAATGAGCAGTTCTTC
NA	TRBD1	TRBJ2-3	TRBV6-1	CASSESDRGIGSTDTQYF	TGTGCCAGCAGTGAGTCGGACAGGGGTATTGGGAGCACAGATACGCAGTATTTT
NA	NA	TRBJ2-3	TRBV11-2	CASSLSPGSDTQYF	TGTGCCAGCAGCTTAAGTCCGGGTTCAGATACGCAGTATTTT
few	TRBD1	TRBJ1-6	TRBV10-1	CASSERQGNSPLHF	TGCGCCAGCAGTGAGAGACAGGGAAATTCACCCCTCCACTTT
NA	TRBD1	TRBJ1-4	TRBV27	CASSPGQGATNEKLFF	TGTGCCAGCAGCCCTGGACAGGGGGCAACTAATGAAAAACTGTTTTTT
few	NA	TRBJ1-4	TRBV2	CASSEAGSAEKLFF	TGTGCCAGCAGTGAGGCAGGGTCGGCTGAAAAACTGTTTTTT
NA	TRBD1	TRBJ1-5	TRBV30	CAWRGQGNRQPQHF	TGTGCCTGGAGGGGACAGGGCAATCGTCAGCCCCAGCATTTT
few	TRBD1	TRBJ1-1	TRBV12-5	CASGLVTPGTGRRNTEAFF	TGTGCTAGTGGTTTGGTAACCCCAGGGACAGGCCGAAGGAACACTGAAGCTTTCTTT
NA	TRBD1	TRBJ1-3	TRBV13	CASSLGLGQGAGNTIYF	TGTGCCAGCAGCTTAGGCCTCGGACAGGGGGCTGGAAACACCATATATTTT
few	NA	TRBJ1-4	TRBV5-1	CASSLAGTTNEKLFF	TGCGCCAGCAGCTTGGCAGGGACAACTAATGAAAAACTGTTTTTT
few	NA	TRBJ2-5	TRBV6-6	CASSRPDSPETQYF	TGTGCCAGCAGTAGACCGGACAGCCCAGAGACCCAGTACTTC
few	NA	TRBJ1-2	TRBV28	CASRQGSNYGYTF	TGTGCCAGCAGGCAGGGGTCTAACTATGGCTACACCTTC